This T cell receptor beta chain was sequenced in a study of regulatory T cells in long-lasting Graves disease. Study results and caveats: Those with persistent Graves' had less TCR diversity than newly diagnosed patients.

V was cut by 4 bases and J by 4 bases, with 21 bases left in between. The CDR3 consists of 17 residues. Looked up from germline, CDR1 is MGHDK and CDR2 is SYGVNS. Regarding time point: newly diagnosed GD, antithyroid drugs for less than 3 months. The TCR library was made from RNA extracted from PBMCs. Patients came from an endocrinology department in Xi'an, China. This clonotype showed up many times. Its antigen is not known. Library construction for TCR beta used iRepertoire HTBI primers and Arm-PCR of CDR3 regions. TCRdb redid the calling of the multiplex PCR reads with MiXCR, one entry per CDR3 protein. The sample contains 450,000 to 500,000 distinct CDR3 sequences, around 15% of which appear only once. These data were likewise used in another study, on T cells in Graves' hyperthyroidism and ophthalmopathy. That source notes: A lack of ophthalmopathy progression within 18 months defined stable Graves' hyperthyroidism. A first-round RT-PCR of the TCR CDR3 used the HTBI primer set.

This TCR derives from a man aged 40-49 years with Graves disease. Sequenced material: peripheral blood mononuclear cells (PBMCs), taken at new diagnosis, from a patient treated with antithyroid drugs. This chain connects TRBV25-1 to TRBJ2-3, with a tentative D call TRBD1 (6 bases). CDR3 bases: TGTGCCAGCAGTGCCTCGACAGGCTTCCTGGCCCCAGATACGCAGTATTTT. Its protein is CASSASTGFLAPDTQYF.